This T cell receptor beta chain was retrieved from a study of blood T cell repertoires in COVID-19. In the study overall: Collection of acute and convalescent COVID-19 samples took place in the United States, Italy and Spain. T cells, B-cell-depleted T cells, or PBMCs supplied cDNA or gDNA.

Trimming cost V 2 bases and J 8 bases, with 8 bases left between them. The V gene's germline CDR1 is SGHKS and CDR2 YYEKEE (reference sequence). This CDR3 has 12 residues. This clone was counted a few times. Per the study methods: Amplification of reference gene primers was used by the study to estimate nucleated cell counts. Measured with immunoSEQ multiplex PCR; TCRdb has only the in-frame clones, and not every one. V and J calls and clone size are given by that table; D and trimming were obtained from the DNA. The sample lists just over 95,000 clones; 82% were seen once. The source material was peripheral blood. The chain combines TRBV5-5 with TRBJ1-3; D uncertain. The TCR was taken from a man at least 80 years old with acute or convalescent COVID-19. This CDR3 is CASSFSVDTIYF. In nucleotides, the CDR3 is TGTGCCAGCAGCTTTTCGGTCGACACCATATATTTT.